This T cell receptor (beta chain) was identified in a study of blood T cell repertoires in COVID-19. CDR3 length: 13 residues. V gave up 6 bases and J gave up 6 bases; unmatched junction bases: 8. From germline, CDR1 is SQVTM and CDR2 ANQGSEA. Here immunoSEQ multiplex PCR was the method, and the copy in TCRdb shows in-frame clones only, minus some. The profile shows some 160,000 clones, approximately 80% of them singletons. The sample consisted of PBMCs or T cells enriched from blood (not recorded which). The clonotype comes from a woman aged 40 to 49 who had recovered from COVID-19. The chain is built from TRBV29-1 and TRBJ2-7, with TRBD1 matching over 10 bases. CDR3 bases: TGCAGCGTCGCCCCCCGGGACAGGGGCGAGCAGTACTTC. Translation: CSVAPRDRGEQYF.